This TCR beta chain was captured by sequencing in a study of T cells in Graves' hyperthyroidism and ophthalmopathy (dated by TCRdb to the late 2010s). Context from the whole study: A discovery cohort of about a hundred patients, about 40 with Graves' ophthalmopathy and fewer than 65 with stable Graves' hyperthyroidism, was used to find distinguishing TCR V-J signatures. An independent validation cohort of under 20 hyperthyroidism patients and about 16 patients who later progressed to ophthalmopathy tested prospective prediction of ophthalmopathy. For training and testing, the 100 or so patients in the discovery cohort were randomly divided in a 7:3 ratio. Thyroid tissue and blood T-cell repertoires from about six Graves' hyperthyroidism patients were also compared in the study. Once sampling was done, hyperthyroidism patients were given methimazole at a starting dose of 30 mg daily, whereas ophthalmopathy patients were given high-dose intravenous methylprednisolone. The paper reports TCR Vbeta CDR3 sequencing of roughly 140 peripheral blood samples: 40 to 45 ophthalmopathy, over 70 hyperthyroidism and some 17 progressor patients.

Study-level results and caveats: In cross-validation, a model built on a 13 V-J signature told ophthalmopathy apart from stable hyperthyroidism with approximately 90% sensitivity and about 81% specificity, and in testing the same model reached 80%/75%. No statistical method was used to fix the sample size in advance, and group allocation was not hidden from the investigators. In validation, the model predicted progression to ophthalmopathy a median of approximately 6.3 months before onset, with approximately 71% sensitivity and roughly 72% specificity. Blood samples also contained most of the expanded thyroid clonotypes (frequency above 0.001), which suggests that blood repertoires may reflect thyroid immune responses.

The TCR beta CDR3 regions were amplified from RNA transcripts. For the first round of RT-PCR on the TCR CDR3, the HTBI primer set was used together with the Qiagen OneStep RT-PCR kit. Libraries were constructed in a second round of multiplex PCR, after which size selection and purification were performed. Libraries were sequenced paired-end with 100 bp reads on an Illumina HiSeq2000. Processing in the source paper ran as follows. SOAPnuke was used to process the raw data, with reads discarded if the reads contained adapters or uncalled bases, had a mean Phred below 15, or lacked an exact constant-primer or identifier match. High-quality paired reads were merged using COPE v1.2.5, and each unique nucleotide sequence was defined as a clonotype. MiTCR v1.1 was used to align clonotypes to the IMGT TRBV, TRBD and TRBJ reference segments. Only V-J combinations with frequency above 0.0001, covering 98% to 99.2% of repertoires, were analysed. A TCS score was defined as the ratio between F50 (clonal expansion) and ExV (chaos), using BLOSUM62-based TCRdist between CDR3 peptides within each V-J. Welch's t-statistics and random forest reduced fewer than 550 V-J features to about 12, which were used in a naive Bayes classifier (R e1071). Thyroid-blood repertoire similarity was quantified with the Morisita-Horn index. The raw public reads went through TCRdb reprocessing: fastp at Q25, MiXCR clone calling, in-frame beta chains kept. Every entry covers one CDR3 protein and lists the most common genes and DNA from its rows. TCRdb, not the authors, supplied the V and J calls. A total of roughly 510,000 distinct CDR3 sequences appear in this sample, around 43% of them only once. The ten top clones hold approximately 44% of the sample.

Regarding this clonotype: Its antigen target is currently unknown. No base quality values were provided; no much bigger clone lies one nucleotide off.

Patients with uncontrolled infections, other autoimmune diseases, pregnancy or lactation were excluded. Diagnoses relied on clinical symptoms, serum thyroxine and TRAb, thyroid ultrasound and orbital computed tomography. Trizol reagent was used to extract total RNA, and RNA quality was then checked on an Agilent 2100 Bioanalyzer. Trimmed from V: 5 bases; trimmed from J: 9 bases; junction bases lacking a gene match: 11. Reading the germline V gene gives CDR1 SNHLY and CDR2 FYNNEI. The CDR3 runs 14 amino acids, cysteine and phenylalanine included. Of all the DNA, just the CDR3 is kept, 42 bases in frame from base 1.

This TCR came from an adult woman with Graves' disease, either hyperthyroidism or ophthalmopathy (not recorded which). Sequenced material: peripheral blood or thyroid tissue (not recorded which). This receptor chain uses TRBV2 and TRBJ1-1, with 8 bases matching TRBD1. Read as DNA, the sequence is TGTGCCAGCAGTCCACAGGGGGAGGCAAATAAAGCTTTCTTT. It codes for CASSPQGEANKAFF.